The source of this T cell receptor beta chain is a study of blood T cells in healthy people across ages. This CDR3 spans 13 amino acids. CDR1 is SGHAT and CDR2 is FQNNGV in the germline V gene. A J-beta primer mix and a sample-barcoded 5' primer were used in a second PCR of about 7 to 12 cycles. From the 5' RACE reads, TCRdb called clonotypes with MiXCR, one entry per CDR3 protein. The profile covers 1.5 million to 2 million distinct CDR3 sequences, with about 39% appearing a single time and roughly 23% taken by the ten largest. This TCR came from a human donor in good health. The material sequenced was blood. This sequence joins TRBV11-2 and TRBJ2-5; D gene uncertain. The DNA end is more similar to TRBJ2-7, so the J call may be wrong. The CDR3 DNA sequence: TGTGCCAGCAGCTTAGAGGGGATCTACGAGCAGTACTTC. It yields the protein CASSLEGIYEQYF.